This TCR beta chain was identified during a study of radiation and T cells in renal cell carcinoma. The treatment was: treatment-naive control, cytoreductive nephrectomy. The data were produced by immunoSEQ multiplex PCR, yet TCRdb's version contains in-frame clones alone and is incomplete. The table shows 10,000 or so clones, with about three fifths occurring only once. Germline CDR1 and CDR2: SGHTA and FQGTGA. Trimming took off 11 bases at V and 8 bases at J, with 13 bases between the two ends. The CDR3 is made up of 11 amino acids. The sample consisted of tumor tissue, taken from a patient whose treatment was nephrectomy without radiotherapy. The receptor was isolated from a man aged 35 to 55 with renal cell carcinoma. The rearrangement joins TRBV7-3 to TRBJ2-1, with TRBD2 as a possible D gene (5 bases). Written as DNA, the CDR3 is TGTGCCTCAGGATTGGGAGATGAGCAGTTCTTC. This translates into CASGLGDEQFF.